The entry that follows covers one T cell receptor (beta chain) sequence. Its target is unknown. A single record per CDR3 protein comes from TCRdb applying MiXCR to the reads. This sample yields roughly 120,000 distinct CDR3 sequences, of which roughly a third are seen a single time; 58% belongs to the top ten. The entry originates in a study of T cell repertoires in cytomegalovirus infection. The sequences come from CD8+ T cells from cultured PBMCs, collected from culture after CMV antigen stimulation. The origin of this receptor is a human donor in good health (CMV status not recorded). Some clones in this sample may be carry-over from other donors' samples.

DNA of the CDR3: TGTGCCAGCAGCTTAGGGGCAGGGGCCTTGAACACTGAAGCTTTCTTT. This translates into CASSLGAGALNTEAFF. This chain uses TRBV7-6 with TRBJ1-1, with D perhaps TRBD1 (6 bases). CDR3 length: 16 amino acids. V was pared by 1 base and J by 0 bases, with 12 bases between. Looked up from germline, CDR1 is SGHVS and CDR2 is FNYEAQ.